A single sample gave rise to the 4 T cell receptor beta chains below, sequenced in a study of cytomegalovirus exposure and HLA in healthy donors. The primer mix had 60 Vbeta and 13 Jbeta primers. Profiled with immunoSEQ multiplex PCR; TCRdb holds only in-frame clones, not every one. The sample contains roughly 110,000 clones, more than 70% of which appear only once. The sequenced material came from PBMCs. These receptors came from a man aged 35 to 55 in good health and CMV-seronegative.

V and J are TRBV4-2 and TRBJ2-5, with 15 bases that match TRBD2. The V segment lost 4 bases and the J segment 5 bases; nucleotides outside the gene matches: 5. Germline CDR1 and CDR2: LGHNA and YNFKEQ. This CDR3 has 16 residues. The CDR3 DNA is TGTGCCAGCAGCCCTTGGACTAGCGGGGGGGTGGAGACCCAGTACTTC. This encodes CASSPWTSGGVETQYF.

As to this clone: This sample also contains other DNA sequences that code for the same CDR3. The CDR3 here is CASSSQGYEQYF. The CDR3 bases are TGCGCCAGCAGCTCACAGGGGTACGAGCAGTACTTC. The chain uses TRBV5-1 and TRBJ2-7; 7 nucleotides match TRBD1. The ends lost 3 bases at V and 4 bases at J; junction bases unmatched: 1. The CDR3 spans 12 residues. Germline loops: CDR1 SGHRS, CDR2 YFSETQ.

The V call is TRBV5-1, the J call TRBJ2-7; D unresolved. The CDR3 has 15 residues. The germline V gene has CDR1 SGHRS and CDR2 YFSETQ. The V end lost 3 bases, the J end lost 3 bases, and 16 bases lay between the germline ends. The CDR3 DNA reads TGCGCCAGCAGCTCCGGGTCCCCGAATAACTACGAGCAGTACTTC. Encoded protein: CASSSGSPNNYEQYF. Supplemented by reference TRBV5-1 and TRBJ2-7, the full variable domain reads KAGVTQTPRYLIKTRGQQVTLSCSPISGHRSVSWYQQTPGQGLQFLFEYFSETQRNKGNFPGRFSGRQFSNSRSEMNVSTLELGDSALYLCASSSGSPNNYEQYFGPGTRLTVT.

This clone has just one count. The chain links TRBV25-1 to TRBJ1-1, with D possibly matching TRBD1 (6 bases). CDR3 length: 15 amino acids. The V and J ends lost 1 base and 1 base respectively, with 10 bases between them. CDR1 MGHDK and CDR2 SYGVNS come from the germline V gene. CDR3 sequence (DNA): TGTGCCAGCAGTGAATCTCAGGGGAGGAACACTGAAGCTTTCTTT. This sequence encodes CASSESQGRNTEAFF.